The present T cell receptor (beta chain) was sequenced within a study of cytomegalovirus exposure and HLA in healthy donors. At the level of the study: About 85 million unique TCRs from HLA-typed donors were held in an early release of data. Study findings and constraints: A later analysis revealed that TCR association rates differed between HLA loci, peaking at DRB1 and bottoming out at HLA-C. Several V segments, TRBV6-2 and TRBV6-3 among them, could not be told apart and were dropped. Cytomegalovirus status was reportedly diagnosed by the classifier with high specificity and sensitivity.

This clone turned up a few times. Its matching antigen is unknown. PCR was performed using 60 Vbeta and 13 Jbeta primers. The table came from immunoSEQ multiplex PCR; TCRdb's copy has only in-frame clones and leaves some out. This sample has approximately 90,000 clones; about 80% occur once, and the top ten carry around 1.4%. Germline loops: CDR1 SGHVS, CDR2 FQNEAQ. With 3 bases removed from V and 0 bases from J, the gap between germline ends came to 9 bases. The length of the CDR3 is 15 residues. J is TRBJ2-1 and V is TRBV7-8; D may be TRBD1 (5 bases). The specimen was PBMCs. This clonotype was sampled from a male donor in good health and CMV-seronegative. The CDR3 protein is CASSFRQSSYNEQFF. CDR3 DNA: TGTGCCAGCAGCTTCAGACAGAGCTCCTACAATGAGCAGTTCTTC.